Below are 2 T cell receptor beta chains sequenced from a single sample in a study of breast tumors, draining lymph nodes, adjacent tissues. MiXCR, applied by TCRdb to the multiplex PCR reads, yields one record per CDR3 protein. The repertoire holds about 300,000 distinct CDR3 sequences, with over 25% as singletons. Axillary draining lymph nodes of breast cancer patients supplied the node samples. The sample was axillary lymph node tissue. The receptors stem from a female donor with breast cancer. Some clones in this sample may be carry-over from other donors' samples.

The rearrangement links TRBV28 to TRBJ2-1, with 7 positions matching TRBD1. CDR3 length: 18 residues. The V segment lost 1 base and the J segment 4 bases; nucleotides outside the gene matches: 13. The germline CDR1 and CDR2 sequences are MDHEN and SYDVKM. The CDR3 loop reads CASSLLKGWQGQYNEQFF. The CDR3 coding sequence is TGTGCCAGCAGTTTATTAAAGGGATGGCAGGGACAGTACAATGAGCAGTTCTTC.

As regards this clonotype: A much bigger clone sits one base away, suggesting this may be a read error. The rearrangement uses TRBV12-5 and TRBJ1-3, with D maybe TRBD1 (6 bases). The germline V gene has CDR1 LGHNT and CDR2 FRNRAP. CDR3 size: 13 residues. The V end was cut by 6 bases, the J end by 4 bases, with 10 bases between. CDR3 loop: CASGQGWGNTIYF. The DNA of the CDR3 is TGTGCTAGTGGCCAGGGGTGGGGAAACACCATATATTTT. The entire variable domain, with the rest obtained from reference TRBV12-5 and TRBJ1-3, is as follows: DARVTQTPRHKVTEMGQEVTMRCQPILGHNTVFWYRQTMMQGLELLAYFRNRAPLDDSGMPKDRFSAEMPDATLATLKIQPSEPRDSAVYFCASGQGWGNTIYFGEGSWLTVV.